Below, 17 T cell receptor beta chains from the same sample are listed, as sequenced in a study of blood T cell repertoires in COVID-19. Using immunoSEQ multiplex PCR, the repertoire was profiled, and TCRdb retains in-frame clones only, with some absent. The data contain about 140,000 clones, 60% to 85% of them singletons. Material for sequencing was peripheral blood. The source of these receptors is a woman over 75 with active or convalescent COVID-19.

The V gene is TRBV15, the J gene TRBJ2-6, with 8 bases identical to TRBD1. The CDR3 is 16 amino acids. The J segment lost 6 bases and the V segment lost 5 bases, leaving 9 bases of the junction unmatched. The V gene's germline CDR1 is LNHNV and CDR2 YYDKDF (reference sequence). CDR3 protein: CATSGRQGFVANVLTF. The DNA for the CDR3 is TGTGCCACCAGCGGAAGACAGGGGTTCGTGGCCAACGTCCTGACTTTC.

The gene calls are TRBV7-3 and TRBJ2-2; TRBD1 agrees at 7 bases. Per the germline V gene, CDR1 is SGHTA and CDR2 is FQGTGA. Trimming removed 5 bases from V and 6 bases from J; junction bases left unmatched: 3. The CDR3 sequence is 13 residues long. This CDR3 reads CASSVTGSGELFF. CDR3 nucleotides: TGTGCCAGCAGCGTGACAGGGTCCGGGGAGCTGTTTTTT.

This clone was observed once. The CDR3 DNA follows: TGTGCCAGCAAGGAGGGAACTAATGAAAAACTGTTTTTT. It yields the protein CASKEGTNEKLFF. This chain links TRBV12-3 or TRBV12-4 with TRBJ1-4; D is ambiguous. The V gene lost 7 bases and the J gene lost 1 base, with 7 bases spanning the gap. This CDR3 region has 13 residues.

The chain carries TRBV19 and TRBJ1-5, with D perhaps matching TRBD1 (6 bases). The V gene's germline CDR1 is LNHDA and CDR2 SQIVND (reference sequence). This CDR3 region has 15 residues. V lost 5 bases and J lost 1, with 12 bases in between. DNA for the CDR3: TGTGCCAGTAGTGTGACGGACAGAAGCAATCAGCCCCAGCATTTT. As protein: CASSVTDRSNQPQHF.

The V gene is TRBV18, the J gene TRBJ1-4; D is ambiguous. Germline V gene lookup returns CDR1 KGHSH and CDR2 LQKENI. This CDR3 spans 12 amino acids. Trimming removed 3 bases at V and 4 bases at J, with 3 bases between. This chain's CDR3 is CASSPHNEKLFF. The CDR3 DNA follows: TGTGCCAGCTCACCCCATAATGAAAAACTGTTTTTT.

This chain uses TRBV18 with TRBJ2-1; D might be TRBD2 (6 bases). CDR1 and CDR2 from the germline V gene are KGHSH and LQKENI. This CDR3 has 17 residues. V lost 1 base and J 9 bases, leaving 22 bases between the germline ends. The DNA for the CDR3 is TGTGCCAGCTCACCACTTACCGGAGGGATGCGGGACGCTGAGCAGTTCTTC. Amino acids: CASSPLTGGMRDAEQFF.

The chain's CDR3 is CASSLSRNEQFF. The CDR3 DNA reads as TGTGCCAGCAGCTTATCGAGGAATGAGCAGTTCTTC. The chain employs TRBV7-2 and TRBJ2-1; no reliable D call. The germline V and J ends were trimmed by 2 bases and 7 bases, with 6 bases remaining between them. The germline V gene encodes CDR1 SGHTA and CDR2 FQGNSA. The CDR3 runs to 12 residues.

The rearrangement uses TRBV11-3 and TRBJ2-1; 8 positions match TRBD2. Per germline, CDR1 SGHNT and CDR2 YENEEA. CDR3 length: 17 amino acids. V shed 5 bases, J shed 0 bases, and the junction held 9 bases outside the gene matches. CDR3 sequence reads: CASSPFRGGSSYNEQFF. The CDR3 DNA is TGTGCCAGCAGCCCCTTCCGGGGGGGAAGCTCCTACAATGAGCAGTTCTTC.

This rearrangement joins TRBV11-1 to TRBJ1-1, with TRBD1 as a possible D gene (5 bases). The CDR3 sequence is 15 residues long. V lost 0 bases to trimming and J lost 2 bases, with 10 bases between them. CDR1 SGHAT and CDR2 FQDESV come from the germline V gene (reference sequence). As DNA, the CDR3 is TGTGCCAGCAGCTTAGCACAAGGGGCTAACACTGAAGCTTTCTTT. Translated, it gives CASSLAQGANTEAFF.

The genes are TRBV5-5 and TRBJ1-5, with 10 bases aligning to TRBD1. This CDR3 comprises 16 residues. From germline, CDR1 is SGHKS and CDR2 YYEKEE (reference sequence). Trimming at V came to 1 base and at J to 7 bases, leaving 8 bases not matched to a gene. The CDR3 DNA reads as TGTGCCAGCAGCTTGTACGAGACAGGGGGCAGGCAGCCCCAGCATTTT. Protein sequence: CASSLYETGGRQPQHF.

V and J are TRBV7-2 and TRBJ1-2; TRBD1 aligns across 10 bases. J lost 5 bases, V lost 1 base, and 4 bases had no gene match. Germline lookup yields CDR1 SGHTA and CDR2 FQGNSA. The length of the CDR3 is 15 residues. In DNA form, the CDR3 reads TGTGCCAGCAGCTTAGGGGGGACAGGGGTTTATGGCTACACCTTC. Translated, it gives CASSLGGTGVYGYTF.

The chain is built from TRBV3-1 (or the pseudogene TRBV3-2) and TRBJ2-1; TRBD2 might be the D (6 bases). Germline V gene sequence: CDR1 LGHDT, CDR2 YNNKEL (reference sequence). The CDR3 consists of 13 residues. V lost 8 bases, J lost 6 bases, and 14 bases lay in between. Here the CDR3 DNA reads TGTGCCAGCCAGGGCAACGGGGGCAATGAGCAGTTCTTC. Its protein product is CASQGNGGNEQFF.

The CDR3 nucleotides read TGTGCCAGCAGTTACTCGATTACAGGGATGGAGACCCAGTACTTC. Its translation is CASSYSITGMETQYF. The rearrangement joins TRBV6-5 to TRBJ2-5, with D perhaps matching TRBD1 (6 bases). Germline lookup yields CDR1 MNHEY and CDR2 SVGAGI. This CDR3 spans 15 amino acids. Trimming removed 0 bases at V and 5 bases at J, with 13 bases between.

J is TRBJ1-5 and V is TRBV6-6; no reliable D call. V lost 5 bases and J lost 5, with 16 bases in between. The CDR3 totals 15 residues. CDR1 is MNHNY, CDR2 SVGAGI, per germline (reference sequence). CDR3 loop: CASSTPLAGYQPQHF. As DNA, the CDR3 is TGTGCCAGCAGTACACCCCTCGCCGGGTATCAGCCCCAGCATTTT.

This chain uses TRBV20-1 with TRBJ2-7, with TRBD1 identical over 9 bases. Germline CDR1 and CDR2: DFQATT and SNEGSKA (reference sequence). The CDR3 totals 14 residues. V lost 3 bases to trimming and J lost 2 bases; unmatched junction nucleotides: 5. The CDR3 DNA sequence: TGCAGTGCTAGTTTGAGACAGGGGGCCTACGAGCAGTACTTC. It encodes CSASLRQGAYEQYF.

The chain has TRBV3-1 (or the pseudogene TRBV3-2) and TRBJ1-3; no firm D call. Germline lookup yields CDR1 LGHDT and CDR2 YNNKEL (reference sequence). This CDR3 is 13 amino acids long. The V end lost 5 bases, the J end lost 1 base, and 6 bases lay between the germline ends. The CDR3 reads CASSLRSGNTIYF. The CDR3 DNA follows: TGTGCCAGCAGCTTGCGGTCTGGAAACACCATATATTTT.

This clone was observed a single time. The chain uses TRBV30 and TRBJ2-3; D is ambiguous. From germline, CDR1 is GTSNPN and CDR2 SVGIG (reference sequence). V lost 0 bases and J lost 6, with 10 bases in between. This CDR3 is 13 amino acids long. The CDR3 DNA reads TGTGCCTGGAGTGTCGGGTTTTCGGATACGCAGTATTTT. Residues: CAWSVGFSDTQYF.